The source of this T cell receptor beta chain is a study of blood T cell repertoires in COVID-19. TCRdb's table, derived via immunoSEQ multiplex PCR, lists solely in-frame clones and lacks some. The sample records 270,000 or so clones, approximately 84% being singletons. The ends were cut back, 1 base at V and 5 bases at J, with 11 bases in the middle. This CDR3 has 15 residues. The germline CDR1 and CDR2 sequences are SGHTA and FQGNSA. The sample was PBMCs or T cells enriched from blood (not recorded which). The chain couples TRBV7-2 to TRBJ2-2; maybe TRBD1 (5 bases). The sequence came from a woman between 45 and 65 years old who had been exposed to COVID-19. CDR3: CASSLEGPPTGELFF. CDR3 DNA: TGTGCCAGCAGCTTAGAGGGGCCCCCAACCGGGGAGCTGTTTTTT.